Sequencing of this T cell receptor beta chain was carried out in a study of blood T cell repertoires in COVID-19 (dated by TCRdb to the early 2020s). As for the study more broadly: Samples covering the acute and convalescent phases of COVID-19 were provided by collaborators in the United States, Italy and Spain. Subjects who had been exposed to COVID-19, were actively infected with it, or had recovered from it provided the deeply sampled blood TCRbeta repertoires that made up the dataset. HLA class I and class II types, where available, came from metadata supplied by the sample provider rather than from assay-based typing. Samples came from the ongoing ImmuneRACE study (first 160 participants) plus 1,254 subjects from 6 global collaborators. The repertoires were released in a freely available public database intended as a resource for research on the immune response to SARS-CoV-2. The prospective study material was composed of cDNA or gDNA derived from T cells, B-cell-depleted T cells, or PBMCs. Nearly every sample came with metadata listing a de-identified subject ID, COVID-19 status, age in years and sex.

About this clone: No cognate antigen has been identified for it. Within one base of it there is no much larger clone, and no base qualities were kept.

General findings and caveats noted by the study authors: The quantity of clinical and demographic metadata differed by source and by participant and was supplied without curation.

As encoded in the germline V gene, CDR1 is MNHEY while CDR2 is SVGAGI. Ends trimmed: V by 4 bases, J by 9 bases; bases unmatched to a gene: 8. Including cysteine and phenylalanine, the CDR3 has 14 amino acids. Only the CDR3 DNA is retained, 42 bases long and in frame from the first base. Collaborating institutions collected whole blood in K2EDTA tubes following their own protocols. Collaborator samples were shipped for TCRbeta analysis as frozen whole blood, isolated PBMCs, or DNA extracted from either sample type. TCRbeta CDR3 regions were amplified from genomic DNA using the immunoSEQ Assay, a bias-controlled multiplex PCR. Regarding the original processing steps: The number of nucleated cells in each sample was estimated from the amplification of reference gene primers within the assay. To quantify the absolute abundance of each unique TCRbeta CDR3 rearrangement, sequence reads were collapsed and filtered. For each sample, productive Simpson clonality was calculated as the square root of Simpson's diversity index across productive rearrangements. TCRdb stores this immuneACCESS table with in-frame sequences only. Part of the clones is absent; in the studies checked, under half of the shortfall reflects unresolved V genes, and no reason is known for the rest. That table furnishes V, J and clone size, whereas the DNA furnished D and trimming. The sample yields 250,000 to 300,000 clones; 81% were counted once. The top ten hold roughly 2.9% of the sample.

This clonotype was sampled from a woman aged 60 to 75 with active or convalescent COVID-19. The chain is assembled from TRBV6-5 and TRBJ1-4; TRBD1 agrees with 7 junctional bases. Sequencing used peripheral blood. The CDR3 region reads CASSSDQTGKKLFF. The bases read TGTGCCAGCAGTTCGGATCAGACAGGGAAAAAACTGTTTTTT.